These 6 T cell receptor beta chains originate from one sample sequenced in a study of CD8 T cells in ankylosing spondylitis. The study, taken as a whole, reports: The study identified a TCR beta motif of several highly homologous variants that appeared characteristic of ankylosing spondylitis blood.

The antigens these receptors bind are not known. Using its own MiXCR run on the 5' RACE reads, TCRdb lists one record per CDR3 protein. The sample has around 140,000 distinct CDR3 sequences; approximately 17% are singletons. Sequencing was performed on blood, either unsorted or a sorted T cell fraction (not recorded which). These receptor sequences come from a male donor with ankylosing spondylitis.

V and J are TRBV27 and TRBJ2-1; TRBD2 matches 8 bases. The CDR3 is 15 amino acids. The V gene end was trimmed by 2 bases and the J gene end by 2 bases; junction bases not matched to a gene: 2. Germline CDR1 and CDR2: MNHEY and SMNVEV (reference sequence). In nucleotides, the CDR3 is TGTGCCAGCAGTTTACGGGGGGGGACCTACAATGAGCAGTTCTTC. The encoded protein is CASSLRGGTYNEQFF.

The V call is TRBV4-2, the J call TRBJ2-3; D gene ambiguous. The length of the CDR3 is 14 residues. V dropped 2 bases and J dropped 4 bases, with 10 bases sitting between them. Germline V gene sequence: CDR1 LGHNA, CDR2 YNFKEQ. The CDR3 DNA reads as TGTGCCAGCAGCCAACCCCTAGGAGCAGATACGCAGTATTTT. Translating gives CASSQPLGADTQYF.

This clonotype was picked up a small number of times. The genes are TRBV27 and TRBJ2-3; 10 nucleotides agree with TRBD2. The CDR3 loop spans 14 amino acids. The V gene end was trimmed by 8 bases and the J gene end by 5 bases; junction bases not matched to a gene: 7. The V gene's germline CDR1 is MNHEY and CDR2 SMNVEV (reference sequence). CDR3 nucleotides: TGTGCCAGCTCGAGGACTAGCGGAGGAGATACGCAGTATTTT. Its translation: CASSRTSGGDTQYF.

This clonotype has more than one count but fewer than ten. The chain links TRBV10-3 to TRBJ1-1, with D possibly matching TRBD1 (6 bases). CDR3 length: 13 residues. CDR1 and CDR2 (germline): ENHRY, SYGVKD. The germline V and J ends were trimmed by 8 bases and 3 bases, with 13 bases remaining between them. CDR3 nucleotide sequence: TGTGCCATCGGGGCAGGGGATGACACTGAAGCTTTCTTT. This encodes CAIGAGDDTEAFF.

Only a few counts were recorded for this clonotype. The genes are TRBV5-1 and TRBJ2-1, with no clear D. Trimming removed 2 bases at V and 5 bases at J, with 20 bases between. This CDR3 is built from 17 residues. Germline CDR1 and CDR2: SGHRS and YFSETQ. The CDR3 loop reads CASSFRLTQDPNNEQFF. Here the CDR3 DNA reads TGCGCCAGCAGCTTCCGGTTGACGCAGGACCCAAACAATGAGCAGTTCTTC.

This clonotype was detected ten times or more. The chain combines TRBV29-1 with TRBJ2-6; D is unresolved. V shed 4 bases and J shed 1 base, with 8 bases lying between them. Germline V lookup: CDR1 SQVTM, CDR2 ANQGSEA. This CDR3 comprises 14 residues. The CDR3 is CSVVFISGANVLTF. The CDR3 bases are TGCAGCGTTGTTTTCATATCTGGGGCCAACGTCCTGACTTTC.